This T cell receptor beta chain derives from a study of blood T cell repertoires in COVID-19. The overall study: COVID-19 samples collected from the United States, Italy and Spain covered acute and convalescent phases.

As originally analysed: Cell counts per sample came from amplifying reference gene primers. Assay used: immunoSEQ multiplex PCR; TCRdb lists only in-frame clones, some missing. D and trimming come from the DNA, and the V and J calls and clone size come from that table. The sample consists of 200,000 to 250,000 clones, approximately 83% of them appearing once. The germline CDR1 and CDR2 sequences are SGHTS and YDEGEE. V gave up 1 base and J gave up 7 bases; unmatched junction bases: 7. The CDR3 runs to 15 residues. The age range of participants was 18 to 89 years, with residence in 20 to 25 US areas. In assigning cohorts, the study relied on participant-reported clinical history.

The sequence derives from a woman aged 40 to 50 with acute COVID-19. The chain joins TRBV5-8 to TRBJ2-1; 8 bases are shared with TRBD1. Sequenced material: PBMCs or T cells enriched from blood (not recorded which). The CDR3 sequence is CASSLPGGSSNEQFF. CDR3 DNA sequence: TGTGCCAGCAGCTTGCCAGGGGGCTCATCAAATGAGCAGTTCTTC.